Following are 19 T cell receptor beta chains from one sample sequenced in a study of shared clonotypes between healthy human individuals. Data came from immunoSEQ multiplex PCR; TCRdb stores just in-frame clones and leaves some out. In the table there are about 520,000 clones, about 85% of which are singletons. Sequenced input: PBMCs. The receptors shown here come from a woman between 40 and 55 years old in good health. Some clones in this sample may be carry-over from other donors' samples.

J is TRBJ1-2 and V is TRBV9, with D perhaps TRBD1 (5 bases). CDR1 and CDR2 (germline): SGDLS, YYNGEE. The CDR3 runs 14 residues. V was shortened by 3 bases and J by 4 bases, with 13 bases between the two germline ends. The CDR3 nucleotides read TGTGCCAGCAGCGCCGCCAGGGTTTTCTATGGCTACACCTTC. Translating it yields CASSAARVFYGYTF.

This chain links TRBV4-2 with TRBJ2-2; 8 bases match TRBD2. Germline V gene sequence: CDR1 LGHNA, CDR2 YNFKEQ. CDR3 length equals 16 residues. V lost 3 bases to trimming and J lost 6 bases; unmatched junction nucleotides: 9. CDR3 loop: CASSHPGLAGSGELFF. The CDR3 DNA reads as TGTGCCAGCAGCCATCCAGGACTAGCTGGTTCCGGGGAGCTGTTTTTT.

DNA for the CDR3: TGTGCCAGCAGCCCTGGGGGGCTAGCGGGAGTGAACACCGGGGAGCTGTTTTTT. It is translated as CASSPGGLAGVNTGELFF. The chain carries TRBV7-2 and TRBJ2-2, with 10 positions matching TRBD2. Germline CDR1 SGHTA, CDR2 FQGNSA. This CDR3 is built from 18 residues. The trim removed 5 bases at V and 1 base at J, leaving 10 bases unmatched.

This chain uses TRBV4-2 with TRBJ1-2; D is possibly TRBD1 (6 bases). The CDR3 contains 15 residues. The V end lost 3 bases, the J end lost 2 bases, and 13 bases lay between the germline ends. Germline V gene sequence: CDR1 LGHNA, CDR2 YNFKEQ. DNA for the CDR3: TGTGCCAGCAGCCATCAGGACAGCAGCAACTATGGCTACACCTTC. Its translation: CASSHQDSSNYGYTF.

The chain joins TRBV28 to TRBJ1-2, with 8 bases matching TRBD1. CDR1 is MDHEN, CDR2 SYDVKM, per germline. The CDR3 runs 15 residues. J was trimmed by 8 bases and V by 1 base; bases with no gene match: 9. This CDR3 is CASSLSFQGAKGYTF. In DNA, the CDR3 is TGTGCCAGCAGTTTATCATTCCAGGGGGCTAAAGGCTACACCTTC.

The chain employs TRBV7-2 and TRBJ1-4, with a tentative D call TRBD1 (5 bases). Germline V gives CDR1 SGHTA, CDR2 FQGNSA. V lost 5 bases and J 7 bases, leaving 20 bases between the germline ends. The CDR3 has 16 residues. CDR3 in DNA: TGTGCCAGCAGCCAACGCCCAGGGTTTCTGGGTGAAAAACTGTTTTTT. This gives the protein CASSQRPGFLGEKLFF.

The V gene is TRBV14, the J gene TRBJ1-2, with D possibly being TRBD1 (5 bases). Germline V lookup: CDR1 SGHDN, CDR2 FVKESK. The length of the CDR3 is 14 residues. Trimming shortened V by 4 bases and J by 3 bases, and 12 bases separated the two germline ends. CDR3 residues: CASSPEAGDYGYTF. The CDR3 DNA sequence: TGTGCCAGCAGCCCAGAGGCGGGGGACTATGGCTACACCTTC.

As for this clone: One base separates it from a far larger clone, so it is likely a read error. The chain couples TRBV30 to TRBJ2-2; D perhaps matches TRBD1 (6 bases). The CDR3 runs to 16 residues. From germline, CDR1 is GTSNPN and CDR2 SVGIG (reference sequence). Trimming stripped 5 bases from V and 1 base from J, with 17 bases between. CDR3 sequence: CAWRRGGQKNTGELFF. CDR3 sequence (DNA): TGTGCCTGGCGACGCGGAGGACAGAAGAACACCGGGGAGCTGTTTTTT.

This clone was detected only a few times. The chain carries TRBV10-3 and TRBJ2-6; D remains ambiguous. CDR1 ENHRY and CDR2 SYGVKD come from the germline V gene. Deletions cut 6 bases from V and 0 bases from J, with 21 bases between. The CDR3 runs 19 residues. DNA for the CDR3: TGTGCCATCAGGATCGACCGACTGGCCAGCAGCTCTGGGGCCAACGTCCTGACTTTC. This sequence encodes CAIRIDRLASSSGANVLTF.

The chain's CDR3 is CAIRARNTEAFF. The CDR3 nucleotides read TGTGCCATTCGGGCCAGGAACACTGAAGCTTTCTTT. The chain joins TRBV28 to TRBJ1-1; unclear D gene. Germline lookup yields CDR1 MDHEN and CDR2 SYDVKM. The CDR3 has 12 residues. Trimming cost V 10 bases and J 1 base, with 10 bases left between them.

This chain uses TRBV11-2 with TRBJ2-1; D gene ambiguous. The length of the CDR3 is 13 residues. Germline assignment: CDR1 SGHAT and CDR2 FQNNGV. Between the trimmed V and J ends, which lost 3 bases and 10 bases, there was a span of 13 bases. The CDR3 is CASSFWRSEEQFF. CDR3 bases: TGTGCCAGCAGCTTTTGGCGGTCTGAGGAGCAGTTCTTC.

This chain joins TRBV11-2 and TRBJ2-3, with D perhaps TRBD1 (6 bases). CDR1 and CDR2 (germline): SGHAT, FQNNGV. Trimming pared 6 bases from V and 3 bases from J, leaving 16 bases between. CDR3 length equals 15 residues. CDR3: CASSPDRSGTDTQYF. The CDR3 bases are TGTGCCAGCAGTCCTGACAGGAGTGGGACAGATACGCAGTATTTT.

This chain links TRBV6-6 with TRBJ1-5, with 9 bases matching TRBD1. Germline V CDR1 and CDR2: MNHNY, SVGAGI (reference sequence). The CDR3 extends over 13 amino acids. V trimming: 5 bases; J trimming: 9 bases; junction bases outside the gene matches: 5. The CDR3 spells CASSPGQGWPQHF. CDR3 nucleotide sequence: TGTGCCAGCAGTCCCGGACAGGGGTGGCCCCAGCATTTT.

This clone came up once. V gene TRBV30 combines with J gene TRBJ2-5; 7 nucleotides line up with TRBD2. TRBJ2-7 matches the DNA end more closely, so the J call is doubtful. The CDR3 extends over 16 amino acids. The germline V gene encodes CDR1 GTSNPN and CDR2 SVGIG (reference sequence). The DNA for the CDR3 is TGTGCCTGGAGGAGAGGGACTACCGTGACTATCTACGAGCAGTACTTC. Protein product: CAWRRGTTVTIYEQYF.

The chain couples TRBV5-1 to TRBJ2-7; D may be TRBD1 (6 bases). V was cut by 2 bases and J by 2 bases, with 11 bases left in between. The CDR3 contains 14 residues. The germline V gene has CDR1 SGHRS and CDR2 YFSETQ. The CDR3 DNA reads TGCGCCAGCAGCTTACAGGGCCTAACCTACGAGCAGTACTTC. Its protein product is CASSLQGLTYEQYF.

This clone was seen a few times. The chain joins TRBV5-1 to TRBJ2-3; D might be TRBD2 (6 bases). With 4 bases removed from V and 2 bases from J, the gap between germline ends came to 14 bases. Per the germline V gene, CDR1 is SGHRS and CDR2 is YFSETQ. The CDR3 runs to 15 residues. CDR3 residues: CASSQGGVLTDTQYF. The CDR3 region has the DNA TGCGCCAGCAGCCAGGGCGGGGTACTCACAGATACGCAGTATTTT.

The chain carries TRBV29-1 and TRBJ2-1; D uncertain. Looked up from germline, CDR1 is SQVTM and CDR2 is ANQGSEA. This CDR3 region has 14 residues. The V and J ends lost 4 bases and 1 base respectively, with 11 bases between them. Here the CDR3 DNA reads TGCAGCGTTGGGACCCCGACATCCTACAATGAGCAGTTCTTC. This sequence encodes CSVGTPTSYNEQFF.

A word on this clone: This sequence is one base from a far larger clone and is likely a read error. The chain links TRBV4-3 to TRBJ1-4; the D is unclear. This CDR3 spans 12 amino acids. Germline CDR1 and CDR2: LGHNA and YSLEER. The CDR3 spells CASNQGNEKLFF. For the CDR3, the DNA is TGCGCCAGCAACCAAGGCAATGAAAAACTGTTTTTT.

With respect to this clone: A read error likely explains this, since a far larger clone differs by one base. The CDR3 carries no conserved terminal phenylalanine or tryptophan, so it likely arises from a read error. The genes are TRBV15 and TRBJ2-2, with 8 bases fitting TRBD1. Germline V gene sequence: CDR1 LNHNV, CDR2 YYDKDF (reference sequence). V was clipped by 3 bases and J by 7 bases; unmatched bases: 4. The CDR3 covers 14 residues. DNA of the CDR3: TGTGCCACCAGCAGGGACAGGGAGGTCGGGGAGCTGTTTCTT. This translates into CATSRDREVGELFL.